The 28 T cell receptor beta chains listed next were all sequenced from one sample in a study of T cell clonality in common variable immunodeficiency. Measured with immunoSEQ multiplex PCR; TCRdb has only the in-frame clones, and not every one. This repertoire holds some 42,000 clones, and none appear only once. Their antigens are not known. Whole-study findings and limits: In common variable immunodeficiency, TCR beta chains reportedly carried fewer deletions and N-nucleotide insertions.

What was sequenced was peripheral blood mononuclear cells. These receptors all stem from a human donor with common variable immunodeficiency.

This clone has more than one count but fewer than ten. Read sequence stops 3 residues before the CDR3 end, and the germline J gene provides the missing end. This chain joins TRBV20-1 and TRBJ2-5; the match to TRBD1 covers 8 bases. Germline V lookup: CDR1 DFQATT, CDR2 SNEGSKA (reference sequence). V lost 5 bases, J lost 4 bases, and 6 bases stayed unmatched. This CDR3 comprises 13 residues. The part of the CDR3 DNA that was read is TGCAGTGCTTTAGGACAGGGTGCAGAGACC. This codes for CSALGQGAET. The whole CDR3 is CSALGQGAETQYF.

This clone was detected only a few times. The CDR3 DNA, read in part, is TGTGCCAGTAGGGGACTAGCGGTATACAATGAG. Amino acids: CASRGLAVYNE. The full CDR3 sequence reads CASRGLAVYNEQFF. The J gene is TRBJ2-1, the V gene TRBV19, with 11 bases identical to TRBD2. The read ends 3 residues shy of where the CDR3 ends; the end is completed using the germline J gene. V was pared by 6 bases and J by 4 bases, with 2 bases of the junction left unmatched. Looked up from germline, CDR1 is LNHDA and CDR2 is SQIVND (reference sequence). The length of the CDR3 is 14 residues. Complete variable domain (other parts from reference TRBV19 and TRBJ2-1): DGGITQSPKYLFRKEGQNVTLSCEQNLNHDAMYWYRQDPGQGLRLIYYSQIVNDFQKGDIAEGYSVSREKKESFPLTVTSAQKNPTAFYLCASRGLAVYNEQFFGPGTRLTVL.

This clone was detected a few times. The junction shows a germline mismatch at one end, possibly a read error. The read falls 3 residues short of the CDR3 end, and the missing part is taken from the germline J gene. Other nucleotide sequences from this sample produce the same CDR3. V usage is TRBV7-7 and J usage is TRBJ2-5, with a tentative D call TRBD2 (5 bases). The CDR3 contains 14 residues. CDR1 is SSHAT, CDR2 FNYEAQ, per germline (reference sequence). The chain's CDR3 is CASSQVGGQETQYF. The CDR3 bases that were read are TGTGCTAGCAGCCAAGTTGGCGGGCAAGAGACC.

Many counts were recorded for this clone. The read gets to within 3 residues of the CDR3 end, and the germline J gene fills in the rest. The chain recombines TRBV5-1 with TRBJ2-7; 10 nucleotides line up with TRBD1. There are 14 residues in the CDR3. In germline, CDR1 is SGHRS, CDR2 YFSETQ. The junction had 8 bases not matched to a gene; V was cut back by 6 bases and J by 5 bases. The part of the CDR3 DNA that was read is TGCGCCAGCACCCCTGACAGGGGGCGCGACGAG. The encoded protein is CASTPDRGRDE. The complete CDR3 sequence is CASTPDRGRDEQYF.

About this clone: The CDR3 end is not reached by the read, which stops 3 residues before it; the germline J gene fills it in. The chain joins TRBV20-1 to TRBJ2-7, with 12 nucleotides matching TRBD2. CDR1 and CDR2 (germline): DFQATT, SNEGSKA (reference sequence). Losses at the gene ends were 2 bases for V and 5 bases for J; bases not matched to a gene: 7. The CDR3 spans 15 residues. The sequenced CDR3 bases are TGCAGTGCTAGAAATCTAGCGGGGGGGTTCGACGAG. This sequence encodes CSARNLAGGFDE. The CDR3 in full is CSARNLAGGFDEQYF.

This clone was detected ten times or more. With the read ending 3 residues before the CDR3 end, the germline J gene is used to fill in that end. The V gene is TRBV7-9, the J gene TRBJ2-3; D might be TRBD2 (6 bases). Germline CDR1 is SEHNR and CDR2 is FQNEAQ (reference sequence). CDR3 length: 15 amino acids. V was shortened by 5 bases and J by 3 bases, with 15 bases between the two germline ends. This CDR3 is CASSLLVAVTDTQYF. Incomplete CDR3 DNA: TGTGCCAGCAGCCTTCTTGTAGCGGTTACAGATACG.

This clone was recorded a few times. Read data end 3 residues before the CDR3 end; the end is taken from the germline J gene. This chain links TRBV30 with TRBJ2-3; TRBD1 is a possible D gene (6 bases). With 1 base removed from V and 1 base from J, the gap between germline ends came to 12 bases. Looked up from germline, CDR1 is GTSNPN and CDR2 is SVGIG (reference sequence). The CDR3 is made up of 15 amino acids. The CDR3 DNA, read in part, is TGTGCCTGGAGTGATGGGGGCTGGGGCACAGATACG. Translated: CAWSDGGWGTDT. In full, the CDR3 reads CAWSDGGWGTDTQYF.

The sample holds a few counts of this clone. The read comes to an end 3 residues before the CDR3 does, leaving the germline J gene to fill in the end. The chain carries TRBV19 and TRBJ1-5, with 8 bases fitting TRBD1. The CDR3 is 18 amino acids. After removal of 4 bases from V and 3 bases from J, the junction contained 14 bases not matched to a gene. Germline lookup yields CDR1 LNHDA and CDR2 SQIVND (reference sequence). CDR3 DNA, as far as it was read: TGTGCCAGTAGTAGGCCGACAGGGGCGGTTTGGAACAATCAGCCC. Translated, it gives CASSRPTGAVWNNQP. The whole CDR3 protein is CASSRPTGAVWNNQPQHF.

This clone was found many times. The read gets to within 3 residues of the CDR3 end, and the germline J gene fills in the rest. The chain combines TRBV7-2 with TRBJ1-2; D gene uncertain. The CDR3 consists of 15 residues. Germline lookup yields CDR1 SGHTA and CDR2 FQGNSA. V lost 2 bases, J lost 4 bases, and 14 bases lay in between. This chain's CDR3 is CASSLSIRATYGYTF. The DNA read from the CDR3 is TGTGCCAGCAGCTTAAGTATTAGGGCCACCTATGGC.

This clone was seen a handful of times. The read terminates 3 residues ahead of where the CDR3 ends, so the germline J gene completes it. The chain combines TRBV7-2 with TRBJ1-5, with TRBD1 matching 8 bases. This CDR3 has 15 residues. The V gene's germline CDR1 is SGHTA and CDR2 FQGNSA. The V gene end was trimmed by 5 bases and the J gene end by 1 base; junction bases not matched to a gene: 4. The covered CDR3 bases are TGTGCCAGCAGCGTGAACAGGGGGAGCAATCAGCCC. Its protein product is CASSVNRGSNQP. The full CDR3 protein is CASSVNRGSNQPQHF.

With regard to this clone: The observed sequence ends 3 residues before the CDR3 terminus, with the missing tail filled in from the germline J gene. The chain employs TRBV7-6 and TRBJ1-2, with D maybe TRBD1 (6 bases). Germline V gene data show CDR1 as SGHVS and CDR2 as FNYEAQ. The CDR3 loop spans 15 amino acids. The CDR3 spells CASSAGADRGGGYTF. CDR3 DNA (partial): TGTGCCAGCAGCGCAGGGGCTGACCGCGGGGGGGGC.

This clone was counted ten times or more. CDR3 sequence: CSDLRDRTLNSPLHF. CDR3 bases read: TGCAGCGATCTCCGGGACAGGACCCTTAATTCACCC. The chain combines TRBV29-1 with TRBJ1-6, with TRBD1 identical over 8 bases. The observed sequence ends 3 residues before the CDR3 terminus, with the missing tail filled in from the germline J gene. The length of the CDR3 is 15 residues. J was trimmed by 6 bases and V by 7 bases; bases with no gene match: 11. The germline gives CDR1 SQVTM, CDR2 ANQGSEA.

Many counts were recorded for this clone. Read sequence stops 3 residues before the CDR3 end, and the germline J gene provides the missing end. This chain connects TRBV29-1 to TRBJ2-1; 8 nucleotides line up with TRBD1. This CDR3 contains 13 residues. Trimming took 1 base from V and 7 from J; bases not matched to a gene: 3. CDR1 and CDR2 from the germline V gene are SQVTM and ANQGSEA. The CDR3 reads CSVEGTGLNEQFF. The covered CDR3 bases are TGCAGCGTTGAAGGGACAGGGCTGAATGAG.

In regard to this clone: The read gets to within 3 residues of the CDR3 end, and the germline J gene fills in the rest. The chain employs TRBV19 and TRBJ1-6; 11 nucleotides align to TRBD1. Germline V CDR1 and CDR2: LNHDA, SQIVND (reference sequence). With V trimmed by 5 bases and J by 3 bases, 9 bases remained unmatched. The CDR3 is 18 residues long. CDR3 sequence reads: CASSSSGQGALYNSPLHF. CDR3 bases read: TGTGCCAGTAGTTCATCAGGACAGGGGGCTCTCTATAATTCACCC.

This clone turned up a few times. Incomplete CDR3 DNA: TGTGCCAGCAACCGGGACTACTCCTACGAG. Amino acids: CASNRDYSYE. The entire CDR3 is CASNRDYSYEQYF. The chain recombines TRBV2 with TRBJ2-7, with 7 bases matching TRBD2. The CDR3 goes on 3 residues after the read ends, and that part is filled in from the germline J gene. Trimming removed 7 bases from V and 0 bases from J; junction bases left unmatched: 3. The germline gives CDR1 SNHLY, CDR2 FYNNEI. The CDR3 loop spans 13 amino acids. The full variable domain, its missing parts supplied by reference TRBV2 and TRBJ2-7, is EPEVTQTPSHQVTQMGQEVILRCVPISNHLYFYWYRQILGQKVEFLVSFYNNEISEKSEIFDDQFSVERPDGSNFTLKIRSTKLEDSAMYFCASNRDYSYEQYFGPGTRLTVT.

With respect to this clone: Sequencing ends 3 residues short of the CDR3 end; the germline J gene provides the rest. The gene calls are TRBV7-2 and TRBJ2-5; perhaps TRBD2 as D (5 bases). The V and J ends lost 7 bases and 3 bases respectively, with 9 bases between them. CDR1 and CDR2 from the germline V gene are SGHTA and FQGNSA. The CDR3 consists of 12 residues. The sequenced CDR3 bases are TGTGCCAGCACCAGGACTGAAGAGACC. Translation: CASTRTEET. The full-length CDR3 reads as CASTRTEETQYF. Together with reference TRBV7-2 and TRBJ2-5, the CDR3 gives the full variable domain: GAGVSQSPSNKVTEKGKDVELRCDPISGHTALYWYRQSLGQGLEFLIYFQGNSAPDKSGLPSDRFSAERTGGSVSTLTIQRTQQEDSAVYLCASTRTEETQYFGPGTRLLVL.

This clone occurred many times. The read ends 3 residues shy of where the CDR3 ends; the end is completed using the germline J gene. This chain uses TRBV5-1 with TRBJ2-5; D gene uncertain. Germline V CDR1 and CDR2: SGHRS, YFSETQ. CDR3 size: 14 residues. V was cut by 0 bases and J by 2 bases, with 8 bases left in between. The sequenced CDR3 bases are TGCGCCAGCAGCTTGGAAGGGTTACAAGAGACC. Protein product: CASSLEGLQET. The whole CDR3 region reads CASSLEGLQETQYF.

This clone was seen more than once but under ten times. CDR3: CASRRGQNTGELFF. The DNA read from the CDR3 is TGTGCCAGTCGTCGCGGGCAGAACACCGGGGAG. The chain joins TRBV19 to TRBJ2-2; TRBD2 is a possible D gene (5 bases). The read finishes 3 residues shy of the CDR3 end, and the germline J gene is used to complete it. V was clipped by 8 bases and J by 1 base, with 11 bases between them. Germline V gene lookup returns CDR1 LNHDA and CDR2 SQIVND (reference sequence). This CDR3 spans 14 amino acids.

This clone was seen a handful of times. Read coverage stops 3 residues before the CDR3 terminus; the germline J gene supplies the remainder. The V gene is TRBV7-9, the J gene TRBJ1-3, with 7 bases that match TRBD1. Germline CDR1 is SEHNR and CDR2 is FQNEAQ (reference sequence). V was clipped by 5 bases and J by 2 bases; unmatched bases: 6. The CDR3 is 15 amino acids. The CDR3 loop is CASSEERGPGNTIYF. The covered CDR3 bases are TGTGCCAGCAGCGAGGAAAGGGGGCCTGGAAACACC. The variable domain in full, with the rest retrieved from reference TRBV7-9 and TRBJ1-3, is DTGVSQNPRHKITKRGQNVTFRCDPISEHNRLYWYRQTLGQGPEFLTYFQNEAQLEKSRLLSDRFSAERPKGSFSTLEIQRTEQGDSAMYLCASSEERGPGNTIYFGEGSWLTVV.

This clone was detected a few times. The CDR3 loop is CASSILMTSNYNEQFF. The sequenced CDR3 bases are TGTGCCAGTAGTATTCTGATGACTAGCAATTACAATGAG. The V and J genes are TRBV19 and TRBJ2-1; 7 bases agree with TRBD2. The read ends 3 residues before the CDR3 terminus; that terminus is restored from the germline J gene. Looked up from germline, CDR1 is LNHDA and CDR2 is SQIVND (reference sequence). Trimming took 3 bases from V and 4 from J; bases not matched to a gene: 9. The CDR3 runs to 16 residues.

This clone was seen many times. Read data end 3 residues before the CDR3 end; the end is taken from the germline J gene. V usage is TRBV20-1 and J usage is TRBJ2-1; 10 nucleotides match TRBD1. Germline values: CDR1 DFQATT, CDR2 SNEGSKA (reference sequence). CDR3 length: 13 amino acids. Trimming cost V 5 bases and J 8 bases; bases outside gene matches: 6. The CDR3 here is CSAPGTGAHEQFF. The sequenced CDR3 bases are TGCAGTGCTCCCGGGACAGGGGCCCATGAG.

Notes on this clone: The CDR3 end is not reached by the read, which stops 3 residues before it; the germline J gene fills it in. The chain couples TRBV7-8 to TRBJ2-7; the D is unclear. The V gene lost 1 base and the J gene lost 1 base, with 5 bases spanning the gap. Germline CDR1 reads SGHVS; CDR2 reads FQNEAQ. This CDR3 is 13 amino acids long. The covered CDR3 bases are TGTGCCAGCAGCTTAGTCCGGTCCTACGAG. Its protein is CASSLVRSYE. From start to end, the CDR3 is CASSLVRSYEQYF.

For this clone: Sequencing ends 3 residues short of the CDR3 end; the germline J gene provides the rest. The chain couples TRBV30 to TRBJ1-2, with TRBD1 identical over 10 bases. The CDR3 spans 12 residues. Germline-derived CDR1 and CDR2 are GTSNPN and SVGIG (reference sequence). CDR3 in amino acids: CAWTDRGQGYTF. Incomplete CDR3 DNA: TGTGCCTGGACCGACAGGGGGCAAGGC.

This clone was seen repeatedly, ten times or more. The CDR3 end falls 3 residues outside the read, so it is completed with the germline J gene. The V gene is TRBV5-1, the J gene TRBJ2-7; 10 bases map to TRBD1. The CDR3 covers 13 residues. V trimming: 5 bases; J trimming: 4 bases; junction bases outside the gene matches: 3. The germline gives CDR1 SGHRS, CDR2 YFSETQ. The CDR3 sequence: CASRDRGNYEQYF. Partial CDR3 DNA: TGCGCCAGCAGGGACAGGGGGAATTACGAG.

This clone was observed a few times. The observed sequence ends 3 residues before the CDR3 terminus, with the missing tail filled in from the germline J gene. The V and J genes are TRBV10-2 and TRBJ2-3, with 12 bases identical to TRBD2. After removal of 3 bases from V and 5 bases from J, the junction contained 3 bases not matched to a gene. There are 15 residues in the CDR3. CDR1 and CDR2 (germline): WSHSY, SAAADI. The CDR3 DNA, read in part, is TGCGCCAGCAGTGAACTAGCGGGGGGACTAGATACG. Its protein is CASSELAGGLDT. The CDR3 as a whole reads CASSELAGGLDTQYF.

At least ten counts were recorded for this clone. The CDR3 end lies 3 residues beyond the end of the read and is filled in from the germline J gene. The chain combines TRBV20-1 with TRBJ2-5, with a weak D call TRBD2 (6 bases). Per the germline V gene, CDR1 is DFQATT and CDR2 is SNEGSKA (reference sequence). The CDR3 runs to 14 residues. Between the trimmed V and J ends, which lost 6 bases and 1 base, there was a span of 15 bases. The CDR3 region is CSANLLGGQETQYF. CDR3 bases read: TGCAGTGCGAATCTCCTCGGGGGCCAAGAGACC.

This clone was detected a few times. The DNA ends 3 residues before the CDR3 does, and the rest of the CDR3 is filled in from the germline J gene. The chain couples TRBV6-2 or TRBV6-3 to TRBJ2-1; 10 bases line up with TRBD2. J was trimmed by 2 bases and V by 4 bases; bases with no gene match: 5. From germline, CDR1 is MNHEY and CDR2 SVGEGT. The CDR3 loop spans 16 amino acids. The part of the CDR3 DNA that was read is TGTGCCAGCAGTTCCCTCCTAGCGGGGGCCTACAATGAG. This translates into CASSSLLAGAYNE. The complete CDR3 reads CASSSLLAGAYNEQFF.

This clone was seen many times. The chain's CDR3 is CASSFGTSGATGELFF. CDR3 DNA (partial): TGCGCCAGCAGCTTCGGGACTAGCGGAGCCACCGGGGAG. The rearrangement joins TRBV5-1 to TRBJ2-2; 11 bases are shared with TRBD2. The read comes to an end 3 residues before the CDR3 does, leaving the germline J gene to fill in the end. The CDR3 totals 16 residues. Losses at the gene ends were 2 bases for V and 4 bases for J; bases not matched to a gene: 4. CDR1 and CDR2 (germline): SGHRS, YFSETQ.